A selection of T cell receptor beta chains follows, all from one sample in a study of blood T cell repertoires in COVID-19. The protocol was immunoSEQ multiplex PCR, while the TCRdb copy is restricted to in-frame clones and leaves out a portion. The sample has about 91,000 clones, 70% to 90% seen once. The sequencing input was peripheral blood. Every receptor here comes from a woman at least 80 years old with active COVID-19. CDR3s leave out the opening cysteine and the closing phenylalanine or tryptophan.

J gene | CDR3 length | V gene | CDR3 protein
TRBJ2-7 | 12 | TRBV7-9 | ASGASGTRLEQY
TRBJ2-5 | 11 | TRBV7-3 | ASSPPGEMTQY
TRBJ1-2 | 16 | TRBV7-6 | ASSLAAHAPVPGYGYT
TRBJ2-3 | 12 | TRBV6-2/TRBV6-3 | ASSYSSAGATQY
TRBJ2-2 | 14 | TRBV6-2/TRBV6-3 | ASSTWTSGSPGELF
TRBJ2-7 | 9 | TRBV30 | AAIRGNEQY
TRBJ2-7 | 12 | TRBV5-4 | ASSTGLGSYEQY
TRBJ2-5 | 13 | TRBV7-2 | ASGYQRGRGETQY
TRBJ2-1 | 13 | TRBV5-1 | ASSTRDSTYNEQF
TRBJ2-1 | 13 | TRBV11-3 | ASSLSSFSYNEQF
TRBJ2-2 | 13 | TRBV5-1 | ASSPRLLNTGELF
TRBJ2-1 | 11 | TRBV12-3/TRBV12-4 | ASSLLFTRDRF
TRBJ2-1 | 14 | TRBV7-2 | ASSPSALATGNEQF
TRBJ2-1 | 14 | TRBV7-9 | ASSVAGTGGYNEQF
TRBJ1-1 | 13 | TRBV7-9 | ASSLGDREGTEAF
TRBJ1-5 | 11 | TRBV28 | ASRRQGRQPQH
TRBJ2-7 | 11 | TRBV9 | ASSVDTAYEQY
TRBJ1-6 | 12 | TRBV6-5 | ASSWDSYNSPLH
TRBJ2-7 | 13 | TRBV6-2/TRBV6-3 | ASSYIGTPSYEQY
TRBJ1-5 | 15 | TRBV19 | ASSILGQVTGNQPQH
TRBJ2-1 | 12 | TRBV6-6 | ASAISLGANEQF
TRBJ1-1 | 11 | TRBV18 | ASSFEGGTEAF
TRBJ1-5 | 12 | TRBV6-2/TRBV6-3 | ASSFGSTQSPQH
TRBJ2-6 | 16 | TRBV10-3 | AITRGLAGDSGANVLT
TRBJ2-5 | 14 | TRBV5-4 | ASSPRTSGGGETQY
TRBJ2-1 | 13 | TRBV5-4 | ASSSRESPYNEQF
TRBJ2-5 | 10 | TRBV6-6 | ASSYAGETQY
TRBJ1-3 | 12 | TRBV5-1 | ASSLGGSGNTIY
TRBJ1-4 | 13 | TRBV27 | ASSPDGSGSEKLF
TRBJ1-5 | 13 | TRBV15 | ATSTPWGARGAQH
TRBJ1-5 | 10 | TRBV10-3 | AISDGNQPQH
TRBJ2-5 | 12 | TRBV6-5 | ASKLAGGPGTQY